Each of the 6 T cell receptor beta chains below was sequenced from the same sample in a study of blood T cells in healthy people across ages. A sample-barcoded 5' primer and a J-beta primer mix were used in a second PCR of roughly 6 to 11 cycles. MiXCR was run by TCRdb on the 5' RACE reads, yielding one entry per CDR3 protein. The data show approximately 800,000 distinct CDR3 sequences, roughly 56% seen once. The sequencing input was blood. All receptors come from a man in his forties in good health.

This clonotype has a handful of counts. The rearrangement links TRBV12-3 or TRBV12-4 to TRBJ1-2, with TRBD1 as a possible D gene (5 bases). V was trimmed by 6 bases and J by 2 bases, leaving 10 bases between them. This CDR3 is built from 13 residues. CDR3 bases: TGTGCCAGCAGACCGGGGACCAACTATGGCTACACCTTC. This codes for CASRPGTNYGYTF.

V and J are TRBV5-1 and TRBJ1-3; 8 nucleotides align to TRBD1. There are 13 residues in the CDR3. J was trimmed by 8 bases and V by 2 bases; bases with no gene match: 3. Germline V gene data show CDR1 as SGHRS and CDR2 as YFSETQ. For the CDR3, the DNA is TGCGCCAGCAGCTTTGACAGGGGAGACACCATATATTTT. Translated, it gives CASSFDRGDTIYF.

This sequence joins TRBV7-3 and TRBJ2-1; either TRBD1 or TRBD2 may supply D (5 bases each). V shed 1 base and J shed 4 bases, with 14 bases lying between them. The V gene's germline CDR1 is SGHTA and CDR2 FQGTGA. This CDR3 is built from 16 residues. In nucleotides, the CDR3 is TGTGCCAGCAGCTTAATCGGGGCCGCCGCATACAATGAGCAGTTCTTC. Translation: CASSLIGAAAYNEQFF.

The chain is built from TRBV4-1 and TRBJ1-2; D is possibly TRBD1 (5 bases). Germline V gives CDR1 MGHRA, CDR2 YSYEKL. Trimming took 1 base from V and 4 from J, leaving 16 bases between them. CDR3 length equals 16 residues. DNA for the CDR3: TGCGCCAGCAGCCAAGTAGACAGTTTGCGGGGCTATGGCTACACCTTC. Protein: CASSQVDSLRGYGYTF.

The rearrangement uses TRBV29-1 and TRBJ2-3; no clear D. V was shortened by 4 bases and J by 3 bases, with 14 bases between the two germline ends. Germline V gene lookup returns CDR1 SQVTM and CDR2 ANQGSEA. The CDR3 covers 14 residues. CDR3 amino acids: CSVGRSVGTDTQYF. In nucleotides, the CDR3 is TGCAGCGTTGGGCGGTCCGTTGGGACAGATACGCAGTATTTT.

The chain uses TRBV12-3 or TRBV12-4 and TRBJ2-7, with D possibly TRBD1 on 6 matching bases. V lost 5 bases to trimming and J lost 1 base, with 9 bases between them. CDR3 length: 13 amino acids. The CDR3 nucleotides are TGTGCCAGCAGTAATACAGGGTCCTACGAGCAGTACTTC. Encoded protein: CASSNTGSYEQYF.